This T cell receptor (beta chain) was captured in a study of CD4 and CD8 cells across lung adenocarcinoma regions. Each CDR3 protein is one row after TCRdb ran MiXCR on the PCR reads. The sample has tens of thousands of distinct CDR3 sequences, over 45% seen once. Looked up from germline, CDR1 is MNHEY and CDR2 is SVGAGI. This CDR3 has 19 residues. Regarding this clonotype: An end of the junction differs from the germline gene, which may be a read error.

The genes are TRBV6-5 and TRBJ2-5; 9 bases are shared with TRBD1. The sequenced sample was CD8+ T cells from the center of a lung tumor. This receptor was obtained from a male donor with lung adenocarcinoma. The CD4 and CD8 labels of this study may be unreliable. CDR3 sequence (DNA): TGTGCCAGCAGTTATACCAGGGCGACAGGGGGAGGGGGCAAAGAGACGCAGTACTTC. The encoded protein is CASSYTRATGGGGKETQYF.